This T cell receptor beta chain was documented in a study of blood T cell repertoires in COVID-19. With 1 base removed from V and 8 bases from J, the gap between germline ends came to 8 bases. There are 12 residues in the CDR3. Germline CDR1 is SEHNR and CDR2 is FQNEAQ (reference sequence). Data came from immunoSEQ multiplex PCR; TCRdb stores just in-frame clones and leaves some out. The sample holds more than 200,000 clones, 70% to 90% seen once. Sequences were obtained from peripheral blood. The chain links TRBV7-9 to TRBJ1-2; the D is unclear. The receptor was derived from a woman aged 30 to 39 with COVID-19, enrolled during active disease. CDR3 sequence: CASSLENGGYTF. In DNA form, the CDR3 reads TGTGCCAGCAGCTTAGAGAACGGGGGCTACACCTTC.